These T cell receptor beta chains were read from a single sample in a study of tumor and adjacent non-tumor tissue in lung cancer. Each CDR3 protein gets one entry after TCRdb re-called the multiplex PCR reads with MiXCR. The sample contains 50,000 or so distinct CDR3 sequences, 74% of which appear only once. Material for sequencing was distant non-tumor lung tissue. Receptors were obtained from an older woman with non-small cell lung cancer. Both conserved end residues are part of each CDR3. The order of the fields is J gene, D gene, clone size, V gene, CDR3 DNA, CDR3 protein. A D gene is named only where the DNA matches it firmly. Not all rows give a size; the values are once, few, many and, for expanded clones, a class.

j_gene: TRBJ2-3; d_gene: TRBD1; abundance: .; v_gene: TRBV6-1; CDR3nt: TGTGCCAGCAGTATTAACAGGGGGACAGATTCGCATTATTTT; CDR3aa: CASSINRGTDSHYF
j_gene: TRBJ1-2; d_gene: TRBD1; abundance: .; v_gene: TRBV6-2/TRBV6-3; CDR3nt: TGTGCCTGTAGTTCCAATACAGGGGCGAATGGCTACACCTTC; CDR3aa: CACSSNTGANGYTF
j_gene: TRBJ2-7; d_gene: TRBD1; abundance: .; v_gene: TRBV12-3/TRBV12-4; CDR3nt: TGTGCCAGTAGTTTCACAGGGGGCTCCTACAAGCAGTACTTC; CDR3aa: CASSFTGGSYKQYF
j_gene: TRBJ2-2; d_gene: TRBD2; abundance: .; v_gene: TRBV4-3; CDR3nt: TGCGCCAGCAGCCACACCCGGGGAGGGCCTGGCGGGGAGCTGTTTTTT; CDR3aa: CASSHTRGGPGGELFF
j_gene: TRBJ2-5; d_gene: .; abundance: .; v_gene: TRBV20-1; CDR3nt: TGCAGTGCCCTAAAAATGGGATCTTTGGAGACCCAGAACTTC; CDR3aa: CSALKMGSLETQNF
j_gene: TRBJ2-5; d_gene: .; abundance: .; v_gene: TRBV6-2/TRBV6-3; CDR3nt: TGTGACAGCTGTTACCAGGGGGGTCAAGAGACCCAGTACTTT; CDR3aa: CDSCYQGGQETQYF
j_gene: TRBJ2-1; d_gene: .; abundance: medium-sized; v_gene: TRBV28; CDR3nt: TGTGCCAGCAGTTTGTTCTGGGTGGCCGGGCGACGATTGAACAATGAGCAGTTCTTC; CDR3aa: CASSLFWVAGRRLNNEQFF
j_gene: TRBJ2-2; d_gene: TRBD2; abundance: .; v_gene: TRBV4-3; CDR3nt: TGCGCCAGCAGCCGAGTCCCTAGCGGGATAGTTAACGCCGGGGAGCTGTTTTTT; CDR3aa: CASSRVPSGIVNAGELFF
j_gene: TRBJ2-7; d_gene: .; abundance: .; v_gene: TRBV11-2; CDR3nt: TGTGCCAGCAGCTTAGAGGGGGTCAGGCAGTACTTC; CDR3aa: CASSLEGVRQYF
j_gene: TRBJ2-3; d_gene: .; abundance: .; v_gene: TRBV29-1; CDR3nt: TGCGGCGCAATGAAGGGCAGTTCGAGCACAGATACGCAGTATTTT; CDR3aa: CGAMKGSSSTDTQYF
j_gene: TRBJ2-1; d_gene: TRBD1; abundance: .; v_gene: TRBV11-2; CDR3nt: TGTGCCAGCAGGCCCGCGACAGGGGGGAATGAGCAGTTCTTC; CDR3aa: CASRPATGGNEQFF
j_gene: TRBJ2-7; d_gene: TRBD1; abundance: once; v_gene: TRBV4-3; CDR3nt: TGCTCCAGCAGCCAAGGGAGGACAGGGACGGAACAGTACTTC; CDR3aa: CSSSQGRTGTEQYF
j_gene: TRBJ1-2; d_gene: TRBD1; abundance: .; v_gene: TRBV13; CDR3nt: TGTGCCAGCAACCGCGCAACAGGGGGCGGAGGTGGCTACACCTTC; CDR3aa: CASNRATGGGGGYTF
j_gene: TRBJ1-2; d_gene: .; abundance: .; v_gene: TRBV28; CDR3nt: TGTGCCACCCATGGGCAGGAACGCTATGGCTACACCTTC; CDR3aa: CATHGQERYGYTF
j_gene: TRBJ2-7; d_gene: TRBD1; abundance: .; v_gene: TRBV11-2; CDR3nt: TGTGACAGCAGCCGGGACAGGGCAGGGGGAGAGCATTACTTC; CDR3aa: CDSSRDRAGGEHYF
j_gene: TRBJ2-1; d_gene: .; abundance: .; v_gene: TRBV5-4; CDR3nt: TGTGCCAACAGCTCGCGTTGGTGGAGGCGGGACAGCTACAATGAGCAGTTCTTC; CDR3aa: CANSSRWWRRDSYNEQFF
j_gene: TRBJ2-3; d_gene: .; abundance: .; v_gene: TRBV11-2; CDR3nt: TGTGCCAGTAGCGCCACCGGGACGGCCACAGATACACAGTGTTTT; CDR3aa: CASSATGTATDTQCF
j_gene: TRBJ2-3; d_gene: TRBD2; abundance: .; v_gene: TRBV14; CDR3nt: TGTGCCTGCCAGAAGGGAAGCGGGACTAGCACAGATACACAGTATTTT; CDR3aa: CACQKGSGTSTDTQYF
j_gene: TRBJ1-5; d_gene: .; abundance: few; v_gene: TRBV6-2/TRBV6-3; CDR3nt: TGTGCCAGCAGTAACGGACTTAGCAATCAGCCCCAGCATTTT; CDR3aa: CASSNGLSNQPQHF
j_gene: TRBJ2-4; d_gene: .; abundance: many; v_gene: TRBV7-8; CDR3nt: TGTGCCAGCAGCTTATCTGGGTCAAACATTCAGTACTTC; CDR3aa: CASSLSGSNIQYF
j_gene: TRBJ2-1; d_gene: .; abundance: .; v_gene: TRBV6-2/TRBV6-3; CDR3nt: TGTGCCAGCAGTTTTAGCGAGAGAATTGTATCCCACAATGAGCAGTTCTTC; CDR3aa: CASSFSERIVSHNEQFF
j_gene: TRBJ2-7; d_gene: TRBD2; abundance: many; v_gene: TRBV5-1; CDR3nt: TGCGCCAGCAGCTTGGCCCCCGGGACTAGACTCTTCGAGCAGTACTTC; CDR3aa: CASSLAPGTRLFEQYF
j_gene: TRBJ2-7; d_gene: TRBD2; abundance: many; v_gene: TRBV12-3/TRBV12-4; CDR3nt: TGTGCCAGCAGTCGGACTTTAGCGGGAACCTACGAGCAGTACTTC; CDR3aa: CASSRTLAGTYEQYF
j_gene: TRBJ2-3; d_gene: .; abundance: .; v_gene: TRBV29-1; CDR3nt: TGCAGTGTTGAGGAGGGAGATATGCAGTATTTT; CDR3aa: CSVEEGDMQYF
j_gene: TRBJ2-4; d_gene: .; abundance: once; v_gene: TRBV5-6; CDR3nt: TGTGCCAGCAAGCAGGGACACGTAATTGGCATTCAGTACTTC; CDR3aa: CASKQGHVIGIQYF
j_gene: TRBJ1-4; d_gene: .; abundance: .; v_gene: TRBV11-2; CDR3nt: TGTCCCAGCAGCTTAGTGATCTCAGTGATTAATGAAAAACTGTTTTTT; CDR3aa: CPSSLVISVINEKLFF
j_gene: TRBJ2-3; d_gene: .; abundance: many; v_gene: TRBV6-5; CDR3nt: TGTGCCAGCAGTGCAAAGGGATTTGGCACAGATACGCAGTATTTT; CDR3aa: CASSAKGFGTDTQYF
j_gene: TRBJ2-2; d_gene: TRBD1; abundance: .; v_gene: TRBV28; CDR3nt: TGTGCCAGCAGTTTAACAGGGGGCTCATCCGGGGAGCTGTTTTTT; CDR3aa: CASSLTGGSSGELFF
j_gene: TRBJ2-3; d_gene: .; abundance: .; v_gene: TRBV6-6; CDR3nt: TGTGCTAGCAGTTATCCAGGAGTTACGCAGTATTTT; CDR3aa: CASSYPGVTQYF
j_gene: TRBJ2-3; d_gene: .; abundance: .; v_gene: TRBV5-1; CDR3nt: TGCGCCAGCAGCTTTGGGATAGTGGGAGTCACAGATGCGCAGTATTTT; CDR3aa: CASSFGIVGVTDAQYF
j_gene: TRBJ2-2; d_gene: .; abundance: once; v_gene: TRBV2; CDR3nt: TGTGCCAGCTGTGCGCCCGGGGAGCGGTTTTTT; CDR3aa: CASCAPGERFF
j_gene: TRBJ1-3; d_gene: .; abundance: once; v_gene: TRBV4-3; CDR3nt: TGCGCCAGCAGCCCTTCACTCAGACATGGCATTTCGGGAAACACCATATATTTT; CDR3aa: CASSPSLRHGISGNTIYF
j_gene: TRBJ1-2; d_gene: .; abundance: .; v_gene: TRBV4-2; CDR3nt: TGTGTCAGCAGCCAATTGGCCCTACCCAACTATGGGTACGCCTTC; CDR3aa: CVSSQLALPNYGYAF
j_gene: TRBJ2-7; d_gene: .; abundance: .; v_gene: TRBV11-2; CDR3nt: TGTGCGAGCAGTCGCCAGATTATGTACGAGCAGTACTTC; CDR3aa: CASSRQIMYEQYF
j_gene: TRBJ1-2; d_gene: TRBD1; abundance: .; v_gene: TRBV11-3; CDR3nt: TGTGCCAGCAAGCACGGACAGGGGGGGTTCGGCTACACCTTC; CDR3aa: CASKHGQGGFGYTF
j_gene: TRBJ1-2; d_gene: .; abundance: .; v_gene: TRBV6-6; CDR3nt: TGTGCCAGCAGTAGCTCAGGGACGGGCTATGGCTACACCTTC; CDR3aa: CASSSSGTGYGYTF
j_gene: TRBJ1-1; d_gene: TRBD1; abundance: many; v_gene: TRBV20-1; CDR3nt: TGCAGTGCAGGGGGCTTTCTCACTGAAGCTTTCTTT; CDR3aa: CSAGGFLTEAFF
j_gene: TRBJ2-2; d_gene: .; abundance: .; v_gene: TRBV10-1; CDR3nt: TGCGCCAGCAGTGAGGATGTTTTATCGGGTAGGGAGCTGTTTTTT; CDR3aa: CASSEDVLSGRELFF
j_gene: TRBJ2-3; d_gene: .; abundance: .; v_gene: TRBV12-3/TRBV12-4; CDR3nt: TGTGCCAGCAGTTCAACCGGGACATGGGCGACAGGTATGCAGTATTTT; CDR3aa: CASSSTGTWATGMQYF
j_gene: TRBJ2-7; d_gene: TRBD1; abundance: .; v_gene: TRBV11-2; CDR3nt: TGTGCCAGCAGCTCGCCCGGGACAGCGTATCAAGTCTCCTACGAGCAGTACTTC; CDR3aa: CASSSPGTAYQVSYEQYF
j_gene: TRBJ1-1; d_gene: TRBD1; abundance: once; v_gene: TRBV18; CDR3nt: TGTGCCAGTATTGAACAGACAGGGGGGACTGAAGCTTTCTTT; CDR3aa: CASIEQTGGTEAFF
j_gene: TRBJ2-1; d_gene: TRBD2; abundance: .; v_gene: TRBV11-3; CDR3nt: TGTGTCAGCAGCCTGTCAGGGACTAGCGGGAGCAATGAGCAGTTCTTC; CDR3aa: CVSSLSGTSGSNEQFF
j_gene: TRBJ2-7; d_gene: .; abundance: .; v_gene: TRBV28; CDR3nt: TGTGCCAGCAGTTTAAGCGGCAAGTACAAGGACCAGTACTTC; CDR3aa: CASSLSGKYKDQYF
j_gene: TRBJ2-1; d_gene: TRBD1; abundance: .; v_gene: TRBV28; CDR3nt: TGTGCCAGCACAGGGACAGGGCGACTCGCTGAGCACTTCTTC; CDR3aa: CASTGTGRLAEHFF
j_gene: TRBJ2-1; d_gene: .; abundance: .; v_gene: TRBV28; CDR3nt: TGTGCCAGCAGTTTATCTAGTGAGGGCTACAATGAGCAGTTCTTC; CDR3aa: CASSLSSEGYNEQFF
j_gene: TRBJ1-1; d_gene: .; abundance: .; v_gene: TRBV12-3/TRBV12-4; CDR3nt: TGTGCCAGCACCAACTTGGGGGATGTAGCTTTCTTT; CDR3aa: CASTNLGDVAFF
j_gene: TRBJ1-1; d_gene: .; abundance: .; v_gene: TRBV28; CDR3nt: TGTGCCAGCAGAGGTACAGGGATTAGCACTGAAGCTGTCTTT; CDR3aa: CASRGTGISTEAVF
j_gene: TRBJ2-5; d_gene: TRBD2; abundance: .; v_gene: TRBV5-4; CDR3nt: TGTACCAGCAACACGGCGCCACTAGCGGGGGGGCTAGAGACCCAGTACTTC; CDR3aa: CTSNTAPLAGGLETQYF
j_gene: TRBJ2-2; d_gene: .; abundance: .; v_gene: TRBV6-2/TRBV6-3; CDR3nt: TGTGTCAGTAGTTACACCCAACAGAGGGCCAACAACGGGGAGCTGTTTTTT; CDR3aa: CVSSYTQQRANNGELFF
j_gene: TRBJ1-1; d_gene: .; abundance: many; v_gene: TRBV7-9; CDR3nt: TGTGCCAGCAGCTTGGAGGGGGTCCGGGGGACTGAAGCTTTCTTT; CDR3aa: CASSLEGVRGTEAFF
j_gene: TRBJ1-3; d_gene: .; abundance: .; v_gene: TRBV7-2; CDR3nt: TGTGCCAGCAGCTCTTTAGGGGGCTCTGGAAACACCATATATTTT; CDR3aa: CASSSLGGSGNTIYF
j_gene: TRBJ2-7; d_gene: TRBD2; abundance: .; v_gene: TRBV4-2; CDR3nt: TGTGCTAGCAGCCAACTCTATTTGGGGGAGGGTGGCTACGAGCAGTACTTC; CDR3aa: CASSQLYLGEGGYEQYF
j_gene: TRBJ1-5; d_gene: .; abundance: .; v_gene: TRBV4-3; CDR3nt: TGCGCCAGCCGCCAAGGGACATTAAGCAATCACCCCCAGCATTTT; CDR3aa: CASRQGTLSNHPQHF
j_gene: TRBJ2-5; d_gene: TRBD2; abundance: .; v_gene: TRBV11-2; CDR3nt: TGTGCCAGCAGACTAGCGGGGAGGTATAGAGAGACCCAGTACTTC; CDR3aa: CASRLAGRYRETQYF
j_gene: TRBJ1-1; d_gene: TRBD1; abundance: .; v_gene: TRBV6-5; CDR3nt: TGTGCCAGCAGGGACACAGGGGGAGTGAACACTGGAGCTTTCTTT; CDR3aa: CASRDTGGVNTGAFF
j_gene: TRBJ2-3; d_gene: .; abundance: .; v_gene: TRBV18; CDR3nt: TGTGCCAGCTCACCACCTACAGGGATAAATACGCAGTATTTT; CDR3aa: CASSPPTGINTQYF
j_gene: TRBJ1-5; d_gene: .; abundance: .; v_gene: TRBV15; CDR3nt: TGTGCCAGCAGCAGAGATCGGGTCCTTAGCAATCAGCCCCAGCATTTT; CDR3aa: CASSRDRVLSNQPQHF
j_gene: TRBJ2-7; d_gene: .; abundance: .; v_gene: TRBV4-3; CDR3nt: TGCGACAGCAGTCAAGACCGGCAGGAGTCTACTGAGCAGTACTTC; CDR3aa: CDSSQDRQESTEQYF
j_gene: TRBJ2-4; d_gene: TRBD2; abundance: many; v_gene: TRBV28; CDR3nt: TGTGCCAGCAGTGCCACTAGCGGGGGCCTAGCCAAAAACATTCAGTACTTC; CDR3aa: CASSATSGGLAKNIQYF